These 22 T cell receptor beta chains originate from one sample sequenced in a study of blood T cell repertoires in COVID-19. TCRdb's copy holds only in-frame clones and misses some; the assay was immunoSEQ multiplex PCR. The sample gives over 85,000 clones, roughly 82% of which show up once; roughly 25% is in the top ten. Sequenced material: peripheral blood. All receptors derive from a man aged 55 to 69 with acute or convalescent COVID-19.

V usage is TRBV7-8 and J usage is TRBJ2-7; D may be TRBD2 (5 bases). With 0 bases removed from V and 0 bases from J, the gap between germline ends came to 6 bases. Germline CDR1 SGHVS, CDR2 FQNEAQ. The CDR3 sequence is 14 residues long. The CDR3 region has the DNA TGTGCCAGCAGCTTAGCGGGGAGCTCCTACGAGCAGTACTTC. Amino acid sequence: CASSLAGSSYEQYF.

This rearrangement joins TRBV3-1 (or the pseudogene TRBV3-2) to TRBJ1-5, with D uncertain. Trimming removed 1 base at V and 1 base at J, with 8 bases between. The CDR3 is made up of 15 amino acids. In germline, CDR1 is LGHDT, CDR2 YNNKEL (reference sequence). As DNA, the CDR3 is TGTGCCAGCAGCCAAGGGCGCGGGAGCAATCAGCCCCAGCATTTT. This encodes CASSQGRGSNQPQHF.

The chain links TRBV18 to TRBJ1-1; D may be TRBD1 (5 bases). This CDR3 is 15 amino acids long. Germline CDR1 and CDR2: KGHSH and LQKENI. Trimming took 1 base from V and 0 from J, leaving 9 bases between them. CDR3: CASSPLEGMNTEAFF. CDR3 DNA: TGTGCCAGCTCACCACTGGAGGGGATGAACACTGAAGCTTTCTTT. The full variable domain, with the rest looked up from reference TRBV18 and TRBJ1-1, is NAGVMQNPRHLVRRRGQEARLRCSPMKGHSHVYWYRQLPEEGLKFMVYLQKENIIDESGMPKERFSAEFPKEGPSILRIQQVVRGDSAAYFCASSPLEGMNTEAFFGQGTRLTVV.

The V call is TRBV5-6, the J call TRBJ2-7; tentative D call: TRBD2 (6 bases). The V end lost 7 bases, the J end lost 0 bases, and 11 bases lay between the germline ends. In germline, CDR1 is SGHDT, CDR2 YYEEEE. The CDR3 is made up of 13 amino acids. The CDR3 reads CASGAGNSYEQYF. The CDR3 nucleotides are TGTGCCAGCGGTGCGGGGAACTCCTACGAGCAGTACTTC.

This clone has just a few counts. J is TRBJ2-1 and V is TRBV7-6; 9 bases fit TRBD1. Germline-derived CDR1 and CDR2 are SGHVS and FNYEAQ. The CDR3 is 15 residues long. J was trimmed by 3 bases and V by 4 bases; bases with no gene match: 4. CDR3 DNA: TGTGCCAGCAGCTCCGACAGGGGGGACTACAATGAGCAGTTCTTC. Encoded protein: CASSSDRGDYNEQFF.

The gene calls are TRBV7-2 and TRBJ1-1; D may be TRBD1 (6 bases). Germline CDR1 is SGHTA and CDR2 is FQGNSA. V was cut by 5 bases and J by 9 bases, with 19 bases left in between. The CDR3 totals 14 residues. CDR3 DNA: TGTGCCAGCAGCCCGCCCCCCACAGGGAAGAAAGCTTTCTTT. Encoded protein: CASSPPPTGKKAFF.

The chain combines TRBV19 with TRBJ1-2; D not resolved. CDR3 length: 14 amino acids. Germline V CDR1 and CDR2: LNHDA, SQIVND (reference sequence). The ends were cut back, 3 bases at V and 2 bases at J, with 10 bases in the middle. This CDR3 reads CASSIPVTNYGYTF. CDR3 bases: TGTGCCAGTAGTATTCCCGTGACAAACTATGGCTACACCTTC.

The CDR3 reads CASSIDREVMNTEAFF. CDR3 DNA: TGTGCCAGTAGTATAGATCGGGAGGTAATGAACACTGAAGCTTTCTTT. The chain combines TRBV19 with TRBJ1-1; D ambiguous. Trimming cost V 0 bases and J 0 bases, with 11 bases left between them. The CDR3 contains 16 residues. CDR1 and CDR2 from the germline V gene are LNHDA and SQIVND (reference sequence).

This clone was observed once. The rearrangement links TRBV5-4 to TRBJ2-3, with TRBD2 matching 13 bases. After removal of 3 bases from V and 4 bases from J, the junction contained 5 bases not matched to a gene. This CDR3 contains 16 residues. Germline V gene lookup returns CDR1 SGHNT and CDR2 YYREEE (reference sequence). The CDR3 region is CASSSGLAGDADTQYF. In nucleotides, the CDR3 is TGTGCCAGCAGCTCCGGACTAGCGGGGGACGCAGATACGCAGTATTTT.

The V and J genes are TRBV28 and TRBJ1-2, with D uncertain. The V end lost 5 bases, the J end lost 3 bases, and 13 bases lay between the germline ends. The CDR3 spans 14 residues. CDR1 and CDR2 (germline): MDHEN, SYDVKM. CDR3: CASSKTAYDYGYTF. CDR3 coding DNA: TGTGCCAGCAGTAAAACAGCTTACGACTATGGCTACACCTTC.

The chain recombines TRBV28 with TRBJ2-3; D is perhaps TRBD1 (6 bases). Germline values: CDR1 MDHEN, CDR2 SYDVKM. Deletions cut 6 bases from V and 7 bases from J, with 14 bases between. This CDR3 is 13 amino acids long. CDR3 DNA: TGTGCCAGCAGCGCGCCCGGGACACATACGCAGTATTTT. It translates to CASSAPGTHTQYF.

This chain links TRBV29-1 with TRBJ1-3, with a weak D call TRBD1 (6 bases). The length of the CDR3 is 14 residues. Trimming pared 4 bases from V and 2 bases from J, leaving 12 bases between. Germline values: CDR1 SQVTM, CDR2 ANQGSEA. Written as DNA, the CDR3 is TGCAGCGTTGGTTCGGCAGGGGCTGGAAACACCATATATTTT. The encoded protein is CSVGSAGAGNTIYF.

CDR3 sequence reads: CASNRGNTEAFF. The DNA for the CDR3 is TGTGCCTCCAACAGGGGGAACACTGAAGCTTTCTTT. The chain uses TRBV30 and TRBJ1-1, with 7 bases lining up with TRBD1. The V segment lost 7 bases and the J segment 1 base; nucleotides outside the gene matches: 3. The CDR3 consists of 12 residues. Per the germline V gene, CDR1 is GTSNPN and CDR2 is SVGIG (reference sequence).

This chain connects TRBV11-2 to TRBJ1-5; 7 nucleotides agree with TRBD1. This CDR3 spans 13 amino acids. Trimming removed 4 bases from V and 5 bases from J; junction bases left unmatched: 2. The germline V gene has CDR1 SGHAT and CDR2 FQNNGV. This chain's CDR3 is CASSSQGDQPQHF. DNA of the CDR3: TGTGCCAGCAGCTCGCAGGGGGATCAGCCCCAGCATTTT. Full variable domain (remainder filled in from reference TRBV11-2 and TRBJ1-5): EAGVAQSPRYKIIEKRQSVAFWCNPISGHATLYWYQQILGQGPKLLIQFQNNGVVDDSQLPKDRFSAERLKGVDSTLKIQPAKLEDSAVYLCASSSQGDQPQHFGDGTRLSIL.

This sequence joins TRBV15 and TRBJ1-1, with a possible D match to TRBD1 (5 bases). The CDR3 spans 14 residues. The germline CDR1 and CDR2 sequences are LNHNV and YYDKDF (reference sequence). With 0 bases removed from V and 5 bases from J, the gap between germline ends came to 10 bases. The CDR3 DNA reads TGTGCCACCAGCAGAGATTGGGGGGGTACTGAAGCTTTCTTT. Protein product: CATSRDWGGTEAFF.

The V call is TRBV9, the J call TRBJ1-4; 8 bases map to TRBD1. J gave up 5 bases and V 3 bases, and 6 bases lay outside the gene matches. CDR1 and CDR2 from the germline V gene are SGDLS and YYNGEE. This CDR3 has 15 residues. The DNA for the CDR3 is TGTGCCAGCAGCGCGACCGGGACAGGCAATGAAAAACTGTTTTTT. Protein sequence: CASSATGTGNEKLFF.

As DNA, the CDR3 is TGTGCCAGCAGCCAGTGGGTTGGGGGCTTAAACTATGGCTACACCTTC. This translates into CASSQWVGGLNYGYTF. The gene calls are TRBV27 and TRBJ1-2; a possible D gene is TRBD1 (6 bases). CDR3 length: 16 residues. Germline-derived CDR1 and CDR2 are MNHEY and SMNVEV (reference sequence). V was trimmed by 6 bases and J by 2 bases, leaving 19 bases between them.

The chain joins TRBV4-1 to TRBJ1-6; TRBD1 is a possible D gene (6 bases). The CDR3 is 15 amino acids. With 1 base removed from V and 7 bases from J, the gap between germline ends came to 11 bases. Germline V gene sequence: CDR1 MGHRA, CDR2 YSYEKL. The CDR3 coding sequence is TGCGCCAGCAGCCAAGCTACAGGGATGAATTCACCCCTCCACTTT. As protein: CASSQATGMNSPLHF.

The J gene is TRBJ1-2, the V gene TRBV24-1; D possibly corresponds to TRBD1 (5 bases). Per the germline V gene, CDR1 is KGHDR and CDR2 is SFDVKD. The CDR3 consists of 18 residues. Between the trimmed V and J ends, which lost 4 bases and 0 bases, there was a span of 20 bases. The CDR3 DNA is TGTGCCACCAGTGACCGTAGCGTCGGGGGACTTCCTAACTATGGCTACACCTTC. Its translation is CATSDRSVGGLPNYGYTF.

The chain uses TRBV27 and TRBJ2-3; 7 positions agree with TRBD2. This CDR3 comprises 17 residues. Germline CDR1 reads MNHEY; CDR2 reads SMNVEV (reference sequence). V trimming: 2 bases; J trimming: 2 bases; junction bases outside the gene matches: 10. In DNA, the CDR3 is TGTGCCAGCAGTTTAACTCGGGGGGTTCGGGACACAGATACGCAGTATTTT. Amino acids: CASSLTRGVRDTDTQYF.

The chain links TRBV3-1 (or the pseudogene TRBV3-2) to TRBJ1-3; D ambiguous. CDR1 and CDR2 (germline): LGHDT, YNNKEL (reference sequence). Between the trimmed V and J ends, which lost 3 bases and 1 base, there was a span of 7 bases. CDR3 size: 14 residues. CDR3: CASSHQVSGNTIYF. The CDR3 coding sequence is TGTGCCAGCAGCCATCAGGTTTCTGGAAACACCATATATTTT.

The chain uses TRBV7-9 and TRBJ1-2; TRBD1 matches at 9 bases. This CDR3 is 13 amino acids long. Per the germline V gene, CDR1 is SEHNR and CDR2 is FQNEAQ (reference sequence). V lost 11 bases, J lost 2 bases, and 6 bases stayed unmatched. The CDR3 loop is CAGGTGLNYGYTF. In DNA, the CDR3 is TGTGCCGGGGGGACAGGGCTGAACTATGGCTACACCTTC.